This T cell receptor (beta chain) is from a study of vaccination and CD4 T cells after COVID-19. Time point specified: late sampling 161 to 241 days after vaccination in three convalescent patients. Sample treatment: approximately 10-day PBMC culture with coronavirus spike peptide pools or control peptides (ViraFEST assay). The Oncomine TCR Beta short-read assay sequenced DNA from cultured CD4+ T cells. TCRdb recomputed calls from the PCR reads with MiXCR, one row per CDR3 protein. The data contain 20,000 to 30,000 distinct CDR3 sequences, under 55% of them singletons. A note on this clonotype: The antigen remains unidentified.

The sequenced sample was CD4+ T cells from blood, cultured in vitro, obtained about 7 months after SARS-CoV-2 vaccination. The clonotype comes from a human donor who had recovered from COVID-19.

In DNA, the CDR3 is TGTGCCATTCTTAGCGGGAGTGGTGGCACAGATACGCAGTATTTT. As protein: CAILSGSGGTDTQYF. This chain links TRBV6-1 with TRBJ2-3, with 9 bases matching TRBD2. J gave up 1 base and V 10 bases, and 9 bases lay outside the gene matches. The CDR3 sequence is 15 residues long. The V gene's germline CDR1 is MNHNS and CDR2 SASEGT.